One sample yielded the 10 T cell receptor beta chains listed below, sequenced in a study of cytomegalovirus exposure and HLA in healthy donors. The study ran its PCR with 60 Vbeta and 13 Jbeta primers. Data came from immunoSEQ multiplex PCR; TCRdb stores just in-frame clones and leaves some out. This sample carries over 200,000 clones, 85% to 90% of them seen once, and the ten largest clones take about 1%. The sequenced sample consisted of PBMCs. These receptors were collected from a woman aged 18-35 years in good health and CMV-seronegative.

The CDR3 here is CASSEGEETQYF. The CDR3, as DNA: TGCGCCAGCAGTGAAGGAGAGGAGACCCAGTACTTC. This chain links TRBV10-2 with TRBJ2-5; D not resolved. Trimming took 3 bases from V and 5 from J, leaving 7 bases between them. CDR3 size: 12 residues. CDR1 and CDR2 (germline): WSHSY, SAAADI.

V gene TRBV7-8 combines with J gene TRBJ2-7; 8 bases are shared with TRBD1. This CDR3 region has 16 residues. V lost 8 bases, J lost 0 bases, and 12 bases stayed unmatched. CDR1 SGHVS and CDR2 FQNEAQ come from the germline V gene. The CDR3 here is CASSLGGGQGSYEQYF. CDR3 nucleotides: TGTGCCAGCTCCCTCGGGGGCGGACAGGGCTCCTACGAGCAGTACTTC.

This clone was detected once. The chain links TRBV9 to TRBJ2-3; no definite D call. Trimming removed 4 bases from V and 0 bases from J, with 6 bases in between. Germline CDR1 reads SGDLS; CDR2 reads YYNGEE. The CDR3 spans 13 residues. The DNA for the CDR3 is TGTGCCAGCAGCCTCGCGAGCACAGATACGCAGTATTTT. This gives the protein CASSLASTDTQYF.

The rearrangement uses TRBV21-1 and TRBJ2-3; the table's D call TRBD1 went unverified against the DNA. TRBV21-1 is an annotated pseudogene. The CDR3 runs to 17 residues. The CDR3 here is CASSKDLVQDRTDTQYF. CDR3 sequence (DNA): TGTGCCAGCAGCAAAGATCTGGTACAGGACCGCACAGATACGCAGTATTTT.

The gene calls are TRBV4-3 and TRBJ2-3; D not resolved. The germline CDR1 and CDR2 sequences are LGHNA and YSLEER. Trimming removed 4 bases from V and 8 bases from J, with 13 bases in between. This CDR3 is 13 amino acids long. CDR3 DNA sequence: TGCGCCAGCAGCCCCACCACGTTCGGTACGCAGTATTTT. Residues: CASSPTTFGTQYF.

V is TRBV19 and J is TRBJ2-7, with 14 bases identical to TRBD2. CDR3 length: 17 residues. Germline CDR1 LNHDA, CDR2 SQIVND (reference sequence). Trimming removed 7 bases from V and 0 bases from J; junction bases left unmatched: 8. The CDR3 DNA reads as TGTGCCAGTACTGGGACTAGCGGGAGCCAGAGCTCCTACGAGCAGTACTTC. Translated: CASTGTSGSQSSYEQYF.

The CDR3 spells CASSYFLARLKQFF. CDR3 coding DNA: TGTGCCAGCAGTTACTTCTTAGCCCGTCTAAAGCAGTTCTTC. The chain uses TRBV6-5 and TRBJ2-1; D ambiguous. This CDR3 is 14 amino acids long. Between the trimmed V and J ends, which lost 1 base and 11 bases, there was a span of 15 bases. Germline CDR1 is MNHEY and CDR2 is SVGAGI.

The chain joins TRBV30 to TRBJ1-1, with D maybe TRBD1 (6 bases). This CDR3 is 14 amino acids long. The ends were cut back, 4 bases at V and 4 bases at J, with 16 bases in the middle. The germline gives CDR1 GTSNPN, CDR2 SVGIG (reference sequence). CDR3 nucleotide sequence: TGTGCCTGGACCCTATGGGGGGGGCTCACTGAAGCTTTCTTT. Translating gives CAWTLWGGLTEAFF.

The chain carries TRBV7-9 and TRBJ2-5; tentatively, D is TRBD1 (6 bases). Germline V CDR1 and CDR2: SEHNR, FQNEAQ (reference sequence). V shed 4 bases and J shed 3 bases, with 15 bases lying between them. The CDR3 runs to 15 residues. CDR3 in amino acids: CASSSPGQTEETQYF. CDR3 bases: TGTGCCAGCAGCTCCCCGGGACAAACAGAAGAGACCCAGTACTTC.

The CDR3 reads CASSVGLAGVNEQFF. The CDR3 nucleotides are TGTGCCAGCAGCGTCGGACTAGCGGGAGTGAATGAGCAGTTCTTC. The rearrangement links TRBV5-5 to TRBJ2-1, with 13 bases identical to TRBD2. This CDR3 is 15 amino acids long. Germline CDR1 is SGHKS and CDR2 is YYEKEE (reference sequence). V shed 4 bases, J shed 7 bases, and the junction held 5 bases outside the gene matches.